The rows below give T cell receptor beta chains drawn from one sample of a study of monozygotic twins with inflammatory bowel disease. TCRdb re-called the 5' RACE reads; one entry per CDR3 protein, DNA not given. The table lists approximately 160,000 distinct CDR3 sequences. What was sequenced was blood. These receptors were taken from a human donor with ulcerative colitis or Crohn's disease, or a healthy co-twin of an affected twin (not recorded which). Both conserved end residues are part of each CDR3.

>15|TRBV14|TRBJ2-7
CASSPLWDSSHEQYF
>15|TRBV18|TRBJ1-2
CASSPPFLWPDGYTF
>13|TRBV20-1|TRBJ1-1
CSASGPVVTEAFF
>14|TRBV20-1|TRBJ2-7
CSAGGTTEIYEQYF
>12|TRBV3-1|TRBJ1-2
CASSQTNLGYTF
>12|TRBV20-1|TRBJ2-7
CSARGQGYEQYF
>15|TRBV5-4|TRBJ1-2
CASSLQGAENHGYTF
>15|TRBV5-1|TRBJ2-7
CASSLVGGSSYEQFF
>12|TRBV12-3/TRBV12-4|TRBJ1-6
CASSFTNSPLHF
>15|TRBV28|TRBJ2-1
CASSLLAGVGNEQFF
>18|TRBV10-3|TRBJ2-2
CAISLLGLAGAGGGELFF
>15|TRBV28|TRBJ1-4
CASSPLGVVNEKLFF
>16|TRBV10-3|TRBJ2-5
CAISEPGLAGPETQYF
>12|TRBV5-6|TRBJ1-2
CASTWGGAGYTF
>13|TRBV5-6|TRBJ2-6
CASSFSGANVLTF
>14|TRBV5-1|TRBJ2-5
CASRRWDRRETQYF
>15|TRBV5-1|TRBJ2-5
CASSLDLAGRETQYF
>15|TRBV28|TRBJ1-5
CASSTPGQGSQPQHF
>16|TRBV4-1|TRBJ2-7
CASSFKGGGGGDEQYF
>14|TRBV11-3|TRBJ2-2
CASSRTGGVGELFF